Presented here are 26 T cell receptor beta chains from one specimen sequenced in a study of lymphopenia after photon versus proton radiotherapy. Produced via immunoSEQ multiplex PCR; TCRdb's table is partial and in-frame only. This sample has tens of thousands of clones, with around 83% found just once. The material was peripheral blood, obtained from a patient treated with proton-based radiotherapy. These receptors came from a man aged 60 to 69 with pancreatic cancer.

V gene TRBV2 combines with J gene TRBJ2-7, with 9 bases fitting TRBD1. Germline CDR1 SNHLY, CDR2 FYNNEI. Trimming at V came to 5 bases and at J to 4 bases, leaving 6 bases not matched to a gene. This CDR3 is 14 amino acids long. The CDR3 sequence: CASSPQGAKYEQYF. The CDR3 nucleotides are TGTGCCAGCAGTCCACAGGGGGCTAAATACGAGCAGTACTTC.

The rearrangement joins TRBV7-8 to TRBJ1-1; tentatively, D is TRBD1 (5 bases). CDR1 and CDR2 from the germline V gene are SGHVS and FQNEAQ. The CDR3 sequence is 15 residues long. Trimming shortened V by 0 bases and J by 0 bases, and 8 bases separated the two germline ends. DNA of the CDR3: TGTGCCAGCAGCTTAGCGGGACCCCTGAACACTGAAGCTTTCTTT. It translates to CASSLAGPLNTEAFF.

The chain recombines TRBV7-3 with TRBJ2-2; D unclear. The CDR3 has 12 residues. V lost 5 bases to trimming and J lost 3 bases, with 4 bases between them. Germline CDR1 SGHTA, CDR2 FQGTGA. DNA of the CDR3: TGTGCCAGCAGCCCCTACACCGGGGAGCTGTTTTTT. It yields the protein CASSPYTGELFF.

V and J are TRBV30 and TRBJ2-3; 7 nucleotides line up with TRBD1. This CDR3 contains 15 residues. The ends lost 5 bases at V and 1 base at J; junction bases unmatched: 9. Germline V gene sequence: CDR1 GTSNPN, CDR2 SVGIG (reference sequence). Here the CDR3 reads CAWGMDRMGTDTQYF. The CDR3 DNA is TGTGCCTGGGGAATGGACAGGATGGGCACAGATACGCAGTATTTT.

CDR3 region: CASSQDAARATGELFF. The CDR3 coding sequence is TGTGCCAGCAGCCAAGACGCTGCCAGGGCCACCGGGGAGCTGTTTTTT. V is TRBV4-2 and J is TRBJ2-2, with D possibly being TRBD1 (5 bases). The V and J ends lost 0 bases and 4 bases respectively, with 12 bases between them. The CDR3 runs 16 residues. Germline CDR1 LGHNA, CDR2 YNFKEQ.

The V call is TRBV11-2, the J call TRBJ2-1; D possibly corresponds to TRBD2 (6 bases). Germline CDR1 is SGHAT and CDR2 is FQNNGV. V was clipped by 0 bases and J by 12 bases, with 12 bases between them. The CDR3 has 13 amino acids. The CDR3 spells CASSLEGLARQFF. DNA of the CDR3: TGTGCCAGCAGCTTAGAGGGGCTAGCGAGGCAGTTCTTC.

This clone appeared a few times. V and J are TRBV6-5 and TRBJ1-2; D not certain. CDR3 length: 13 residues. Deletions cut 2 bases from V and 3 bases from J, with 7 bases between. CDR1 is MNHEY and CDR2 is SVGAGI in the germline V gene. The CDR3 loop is CASSYTSDYGYTF. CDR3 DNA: TGTGCCAGCAGTTACACATCTGACTATGGCTACACCTTC.

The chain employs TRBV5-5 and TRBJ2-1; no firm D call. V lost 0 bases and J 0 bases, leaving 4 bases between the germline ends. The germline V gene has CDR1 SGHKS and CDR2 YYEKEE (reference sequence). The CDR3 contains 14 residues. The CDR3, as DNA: TGTGCCAGCAGCTTGGTAAGCTCCTACAATGAGCAGTTCTTC. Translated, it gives CASSLVSSYNEQFF.

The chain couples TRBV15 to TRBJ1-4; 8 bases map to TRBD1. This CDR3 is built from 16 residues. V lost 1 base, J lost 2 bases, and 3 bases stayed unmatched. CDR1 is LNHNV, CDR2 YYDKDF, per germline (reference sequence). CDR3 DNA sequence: TGTGCCACCAGCAGAGGAGCAGGGGGCACTAATGAAAAACTGTTTTTT. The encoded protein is CATSRGAGGTNEKLFF. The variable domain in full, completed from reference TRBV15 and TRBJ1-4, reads DAMVIQNPRYQVTQFGKPVTLSCSQTLNHNVMYWYQQKSSQAPKLLFHYYDKDFNNEADTPDNFQSRRPNTSFCFLDIRSPGLGDTAMYLCATSRGAGGTNEKLFFGSGTQLSVL.

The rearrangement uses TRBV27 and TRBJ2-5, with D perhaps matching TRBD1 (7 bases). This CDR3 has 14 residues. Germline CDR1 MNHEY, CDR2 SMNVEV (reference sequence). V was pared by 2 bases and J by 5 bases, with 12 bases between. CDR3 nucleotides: TGTGCCAGCAGTTTAAACCCAGGGGGGGAGACCCAGTACTTC. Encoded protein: CASSLNPGGETQYF.

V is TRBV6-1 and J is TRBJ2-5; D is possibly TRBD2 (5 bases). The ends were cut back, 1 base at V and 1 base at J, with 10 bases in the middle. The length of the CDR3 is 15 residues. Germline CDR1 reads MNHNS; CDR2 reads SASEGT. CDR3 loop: CASSEVVGAQETQYF. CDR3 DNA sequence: TGTGCCAGCAGTGAAGTGGTGGGAGCCCAAGAGACCCAGTACTTC.

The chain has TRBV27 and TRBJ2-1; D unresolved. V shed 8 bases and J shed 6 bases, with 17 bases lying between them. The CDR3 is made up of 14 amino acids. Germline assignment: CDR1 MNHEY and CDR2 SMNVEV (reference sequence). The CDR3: CASADLPGGNEQFF. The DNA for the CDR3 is TGTGCCAGCGCCGACCTTCCGGGCGGCAATGAGCAGTTCTTC.

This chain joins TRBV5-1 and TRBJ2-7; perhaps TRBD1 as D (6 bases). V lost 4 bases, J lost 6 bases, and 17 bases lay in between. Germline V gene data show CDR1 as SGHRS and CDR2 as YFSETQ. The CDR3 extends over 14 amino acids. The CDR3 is CASSKDSAPVEQYF. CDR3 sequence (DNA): TGCGCCAGCAGCAAGGACAGTGCTCCGGTCGAGCAGTACTTC.

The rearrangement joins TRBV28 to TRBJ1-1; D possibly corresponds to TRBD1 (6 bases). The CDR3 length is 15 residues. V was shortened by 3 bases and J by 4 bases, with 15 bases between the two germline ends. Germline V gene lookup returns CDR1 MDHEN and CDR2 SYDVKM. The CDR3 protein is CASSLSGGGLTEAFF. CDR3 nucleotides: TGTGCCAGCAGTTTGTCTGGGGGCGGTCTCACTGAAGCTTTCTTT.

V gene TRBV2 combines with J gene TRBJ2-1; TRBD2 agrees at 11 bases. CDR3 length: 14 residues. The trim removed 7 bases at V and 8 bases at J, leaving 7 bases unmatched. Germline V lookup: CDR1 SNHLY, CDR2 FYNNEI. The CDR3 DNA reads TGTGCCAGCAACGGACTAGCGGGCCTGGATGAGCAGTTCTTC. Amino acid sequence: CASNGLAGLDEQFF.

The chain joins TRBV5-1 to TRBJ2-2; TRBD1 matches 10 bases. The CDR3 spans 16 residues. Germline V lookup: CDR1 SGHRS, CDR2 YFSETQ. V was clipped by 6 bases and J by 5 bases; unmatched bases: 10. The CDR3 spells CASILRPGQGTGELFF. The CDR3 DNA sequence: TGCGCCAGCATATTACGACCGGGACAGGGGACCGGGGAGCTGTTTTTT.

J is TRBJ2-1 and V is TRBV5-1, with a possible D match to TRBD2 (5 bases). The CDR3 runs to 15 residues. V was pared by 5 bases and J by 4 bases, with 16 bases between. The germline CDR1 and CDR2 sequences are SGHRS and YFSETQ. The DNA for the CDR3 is TGCGCCAGCAGTTCCGACTTAGCGTCATACAATGAGCAGTTCTTC. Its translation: CASSSDLASYNEQFF.

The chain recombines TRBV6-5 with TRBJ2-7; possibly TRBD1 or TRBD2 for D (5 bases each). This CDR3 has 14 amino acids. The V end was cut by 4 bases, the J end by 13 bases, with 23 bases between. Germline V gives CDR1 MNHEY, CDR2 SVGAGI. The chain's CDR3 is CASSSTGTGPRVYF. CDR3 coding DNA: TGTGCCAGCAGTTCAACCGGGACCGGACCAAGGGTATACTTC.

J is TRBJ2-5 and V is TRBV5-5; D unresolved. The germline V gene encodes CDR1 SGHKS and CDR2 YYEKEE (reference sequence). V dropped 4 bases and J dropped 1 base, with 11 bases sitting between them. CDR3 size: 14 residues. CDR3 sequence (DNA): TGTGCCAGCAGCGAAAGAAGGTTCCAAGAGACCCAGTACTTC. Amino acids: CASSERRFQETQYF.

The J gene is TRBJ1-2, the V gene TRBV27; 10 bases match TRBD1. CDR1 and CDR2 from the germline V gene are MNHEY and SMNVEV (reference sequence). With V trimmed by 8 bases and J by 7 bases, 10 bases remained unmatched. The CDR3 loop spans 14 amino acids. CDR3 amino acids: CASGKFRTGGGYTF. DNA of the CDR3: TGTGCCAGCGGGAAATTTCGGACAGGGGGTGGCTACACCTTC.

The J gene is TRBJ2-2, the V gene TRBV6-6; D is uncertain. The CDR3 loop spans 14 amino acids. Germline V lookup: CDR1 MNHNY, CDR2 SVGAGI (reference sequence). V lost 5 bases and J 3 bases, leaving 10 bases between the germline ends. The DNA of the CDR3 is TGTGCCAGCAGTAAGAATCGAGACACCGGGGAGCTGTTTTTT. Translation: CASSKNRDTGELFF.

CDR3 amino acids: CASRPYKVANYEQYF. CDR3 in DNA: TGTGCCAGCAGACCTTATAAGGTAGCCAACTACGAGCAGTACTTC. The chain carries TRBV6-1 and TRBJ2-7; D not resolved. Trimming stripped 6 bases from V and 3 bases from J, with 18 bases between. The CDR3 contains 15 residues. Looked up from germline, CDR1 is MNHNS and CDR2 is SASEGT.

The CDR3 nucleotides read TGTGCCAGCAGCGACAGGGGGAATCAGCCCCAGCATTTT. This sequence encodes CASSDRGNQPQHF. The J gene is TRBJ1-5, the V gene TRBV6-6; 9 bases agree with TRBD1. V was clipped by 6 bases and J by 4 bases; unmatched bases: 1. The germline V gene has CDR1 MNHNY and CDR2 SVGAGI (reference sequence). The CDR3 sequence is 13 residues long.

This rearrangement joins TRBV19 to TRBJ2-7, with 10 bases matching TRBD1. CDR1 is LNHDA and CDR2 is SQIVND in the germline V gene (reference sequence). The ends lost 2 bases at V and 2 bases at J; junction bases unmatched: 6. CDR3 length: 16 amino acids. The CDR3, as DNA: TGTGCCAGTAGTATAAGGCGAGGACAGGGGGCCTACGAGCAGTACTTC. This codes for CASSIRRGQGAYEQYF.

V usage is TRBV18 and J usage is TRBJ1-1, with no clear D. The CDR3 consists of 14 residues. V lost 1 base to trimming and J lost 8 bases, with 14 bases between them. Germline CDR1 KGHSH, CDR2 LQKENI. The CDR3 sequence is CASSPRQWSTEAFF. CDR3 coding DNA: TGTGCCAGCTCACCACGGCAGTGGAGCACCGAAGCTTTCTTT.

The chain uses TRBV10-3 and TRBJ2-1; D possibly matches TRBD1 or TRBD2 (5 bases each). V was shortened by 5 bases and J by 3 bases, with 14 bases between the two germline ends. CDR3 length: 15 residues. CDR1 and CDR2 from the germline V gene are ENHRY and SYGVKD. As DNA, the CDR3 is TGTGCCATCAGTACGGGACGACCTCTCTACAATGAGCAGTTCTTC. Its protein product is CAISTGRPLYNEQFF.